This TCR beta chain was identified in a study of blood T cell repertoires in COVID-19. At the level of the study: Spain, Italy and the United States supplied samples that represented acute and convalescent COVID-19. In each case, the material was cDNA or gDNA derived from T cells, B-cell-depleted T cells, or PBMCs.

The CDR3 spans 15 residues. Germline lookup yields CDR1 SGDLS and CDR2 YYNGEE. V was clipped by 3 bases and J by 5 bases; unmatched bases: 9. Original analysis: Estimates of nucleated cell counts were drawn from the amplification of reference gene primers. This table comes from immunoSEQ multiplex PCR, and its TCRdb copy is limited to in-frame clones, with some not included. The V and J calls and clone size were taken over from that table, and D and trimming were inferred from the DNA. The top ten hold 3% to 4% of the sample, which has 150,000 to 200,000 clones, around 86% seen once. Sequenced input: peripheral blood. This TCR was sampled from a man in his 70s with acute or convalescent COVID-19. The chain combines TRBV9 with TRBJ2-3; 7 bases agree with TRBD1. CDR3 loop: CASSGTGDELDTQYF. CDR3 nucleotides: TGTGCCAGCAGCGGAACAGGGGATGAACTAGATACGCAGTATTTT.